These 10 T cell receptor beta chains came from one sample sequenced in a study of T cell responses to AZD1222 COVID-19 vaccine. Data came from immunoSEQ multiplex PCR; TCRdb stores just in-frame clones and leaves some out. This table has 130,000 or so clones, more than 80% appearing once. The source material was peripheral blood, sampled on day 0 of AZD1222 vaccination. The receptors were gathered from an adult in good health.

This chain uses TRBV6-1 with TRBJ1-2; possible D gene TRBD1, 6 bases. V shed 1 base and J shed 2 bases, with 8 bases lying between them. This CDR3 spans 14 amino acids. From germline, CDR1 is MNHNS and CDR2 SASEGT. CDR3 protein: CASSEGTANYGYTF. The CDR3, as DNA: TGTGCCAGCAGTGAAGGGACAGCCAACTATGGCTACACCTTC.

V and J are TRBV9 and TRBJ1-4; D gene ambiguous. Trimming removed 2 bases at V and 11 bases at J, with 16 bases between. Germline V gene data show CDR1 as SGDLS and CDR2 as YYNGEE. The length of the CDR3 is 14 residues. CDR3 loop: CASSVSDNTKKLFF. The CDR3 DNA is TGTGCCAGCAGCGTCAGCGACAACACAAAGAAACTGTTTTTT.

The rearrangement joins TRBV7-3 to TRBJ2-3; 7 positions agree with TRBD2. Trimming removed 4 bases from V and 0 bases from J; junction bases left unmatched: 1. This CDR3 spans 14 amino acids. Germline values: CDR1 SGHTA, CDR2 FQGTGA. CDR3 DNA sequence: TGTGCCAGCAGCTCAGCGGGAAGCACAGATACGCAGTATTTT. It yields the protein CASSSAGSTDTQYF.

The genes are TRBV7-2 and TRBJ1-4; D not resolved. This CDR3 spans 12 amino acids. Looked up from germline, CDR1 is SGHTA and CDR2 is FQGNSA. The V end lost 5 bases, the J end lost 8 bases, and 9 bases lay between the germline ends. DNA for the CDR3: TGTGCCAGCAGCCCCCTGGGGGAAAAACTGTTTTTT. Amino acids: CASSPLGEKLFF.

V is TRBV9 and J is TRBJ2-1; 10 nucleotides align to TRBD2. The CDR3 totals 16 residues. The germline CDR1 and CDR2 sequences are SGDLS and YYNGEE. V gave up 0 bases and J gave up 6 bases; unmatched junction bases: 6. The CDR3 sequence: CASSVAGGLATNEQFF. For the CDR3, the DNA is TGTGCCAGCAGCGTAGCGGGGGGACTAGCGACCAATGAGCAGTTCTTC.

This sequence joins TRBV13 and TRBJ1-2, with 10 bases aligning to TRBD1. V lost 7 bases to trimming and J lost 5 bases; unmatched junction nucleotides: 10. The length of the CDR3 is 15 residues. Germline CDR1 is PRHDT and CDR2 is FYEKMQ (reference sequence). As DNA, the CDR3 is TGTGCCAGCACTCTGGGGGACAGGGGCATATATGGCTACACCTTC. The encoded protein is CASTLGDRGIYGYTF. The variable domain in full, with the rest retrieved from reference TRBV13 and TRBJ1-2, is AAGVIQSPRHLIKEKRETATLKCYPIPRHDTVYWYQQGPGQDPQFLISFYEKMQSDKGSIPDRFSAQQFSDYHSELNMSSLELGDSALYFCASTLGDRGIYGYTFGSGTRLTVV.

The rearrangement links TRBV5-1 to TRBJ1-3; D is unclear. Germline values: CDR1 SGHRS, CDR2 YFSETQ. The CDR3 consists of 14 residues. With 4 bases removed from V and 2 bases from J, the gap between germline ends came to 10 bases. The CDR3 region has the DNA TGCGCCAGCAGCCTCGGAACTACTGGAAACACCATATATTTT. This sequence encodes CASSLGTTGNTIYF.

The chain is built from TRBV12-3 or TRBV12-4 and TRBJ2-3, with D uncertain. This CDR3 has 13 residues. The ends were cut back, 8 bases at V and 2 bases at J, with 11 bases in the middle. CDR3 DNA sequence: TGTGCCAGCCGAAATTACTTCACAGATACGCAGTATTTT. Translated: CASRNYFTDTQYF.

The chain is built from TRBV18 and TRBJ1-5; D is possibly TRBD1 (6 bases). The CDR3 is 14 residues long. Germline V lookup: CDR1 KGHSH, CDR2 LQKENI. V was trimmed by 6 bases and J by 0 bases, leaving 9 bases between them. DNA of the CDR3: TGTGCCAGCTCCAGGGGCCATAGCAATCAGCCCCAGCATTTT. Amino acid sequence: CASSRGHSNQPQHF.

CDR3 sequence reads: CASSFDRATNEKLFF. CDR3 DNA sequence: TGTGCCAGCAGTTTCGACAGGGCAACTAATGAAAAACTGTTTTTT. The genes are TRBV25-1 and TRBJ1-4, with 7 bases matching TRBD1. This CDR3 has 15 residues. After removal of 5 bases from V and 0 bases from J, the junction contained 3 bases not matched to a gene. Looked up from germline, CDR1 is MGHDK and CDR2 is SYGVNS.